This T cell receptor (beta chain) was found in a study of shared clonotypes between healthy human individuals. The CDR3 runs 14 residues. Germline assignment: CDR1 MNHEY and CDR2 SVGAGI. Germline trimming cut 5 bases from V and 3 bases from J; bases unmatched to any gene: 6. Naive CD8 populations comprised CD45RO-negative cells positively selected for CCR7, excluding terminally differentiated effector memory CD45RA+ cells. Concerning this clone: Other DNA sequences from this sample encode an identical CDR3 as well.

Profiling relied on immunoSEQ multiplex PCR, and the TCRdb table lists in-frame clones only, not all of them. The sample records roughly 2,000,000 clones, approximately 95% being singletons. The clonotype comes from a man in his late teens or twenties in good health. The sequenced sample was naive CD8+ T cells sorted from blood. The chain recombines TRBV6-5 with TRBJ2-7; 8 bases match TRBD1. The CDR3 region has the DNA TGTGCCAGCAGTAGCACCGGGACAGGCTACGAGCAGTACTTC. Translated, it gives CASSSTGTGYEQYF.